The 5 T cell receptor beta chains listed next were all sequenced from one sample in a study of cytomegalovirus exposure and HLA in healthy donors. Primers: 60 Vbeta forward and 13 Jbeta reverse. Clones were read by immunoSEQ multiplex PCR, and TCRdb kept only the in-frame ones, dropping some. The table records some 130,000 clones, 55% to 80% of them present only once. Sample: PBMCs. All receptors derive from a woman in her thirties or forties in good health and CMV-seronegative.

This chain joins TRBV19 and TRBJ2-1, with 7 bases that match TRBD1. Germline V gene sequence: CDR1 LNHDA, CDR2 SQIVND (reference sequence). The CDR3 runs 15 residues. Trimming cost V 4 bases and J 0 bases; bases outside gene matches: 3. CDR3 nucleotides: TGTGCCAGTAGTACCCGGGACAGCTCCTACAATGAGCAGTTCTTC. It specifies CASSTRDSSYNEQFF.

The J gene is TRBJ2-2, the V gene TRBV9; unclear D gene. V shed 0 bases and J shed 1 base, with 7 bases lying between them. The CDR3 is 15 amino acids. Germline values: CDR1 SGDLS, CDR2 YYNGEE. CDR3: CASSVGVKNTGELFF. DNA of the CDR3: TGTGCCAGCAGCGTAGGCGTCAAGAACACCGGGGAGCTGTTTTTT.

The CDR3 nucleotides read TGTGCCAGCAGCTTAGATCAGGGTGCGAATGAAAAACTGTTTTTT. It codes for CASSLDQGANEKLFF. This sequence joins TRBV7-9 and TRBJ1-4, with a tentative D call TRBD1 (5 bases). Trimming shortened V by 1 base and J by 5 bases, and 11 bases separated the two germline ends. The germline V gene has CDR1 SEHNR and CDR2 FQNEAQ (reference sequence). This CDR3 has 15 amino acids.

This chain joins TRBV4-1 and TRBJ1-5; D gene uncertain. The V and J ends lost 0 bases and 0 bases respectively, with 12 bases between them. The CDR3 runs to 17 residues. Germline-derived CDR1 and CDR2 are MGHRA and YSYEKL. Written as DNA, the CDR3 is TGCGCCAGCAGCCAAGAATGGCCTCTCATTAGCAATCAGCCCCAGCATTTT. Its protein product is CASSQEWPLISNQPQHF.

This rearrangement joins TRBV19 to TRBJ1-5, with 8 bases that match TRBD1. The trim removed 3 bases at V and 4 bases at J, leaving 14 bases unmatched. The length of the CDR3 is 18 residues. Germline V lookup: CDR1 LNHDA, CDR2 SQIVND (reference sequence). CDR3 residues: CASSILVPGQVPNQPQHF. For the CDR3, the DNA is TGTGCCAGTAGTATCCTTGTCCCGGGACAGGTCCCGAATCAGCCCCAGCATTTT.